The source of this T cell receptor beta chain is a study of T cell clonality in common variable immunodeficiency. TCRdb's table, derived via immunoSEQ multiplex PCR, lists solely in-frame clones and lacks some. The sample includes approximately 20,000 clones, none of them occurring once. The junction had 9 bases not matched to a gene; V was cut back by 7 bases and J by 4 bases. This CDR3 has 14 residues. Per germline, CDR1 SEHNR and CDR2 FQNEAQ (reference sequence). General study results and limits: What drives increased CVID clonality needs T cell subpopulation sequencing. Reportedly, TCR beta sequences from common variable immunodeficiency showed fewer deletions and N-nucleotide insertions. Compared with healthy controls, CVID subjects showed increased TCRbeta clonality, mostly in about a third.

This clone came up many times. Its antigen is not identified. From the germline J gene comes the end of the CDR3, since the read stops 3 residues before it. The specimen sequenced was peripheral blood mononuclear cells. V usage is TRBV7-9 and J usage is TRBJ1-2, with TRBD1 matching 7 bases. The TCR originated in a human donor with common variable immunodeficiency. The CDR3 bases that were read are TGTGCCAGCAAGTGGGGAGACAGGGCCTATGGC. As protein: CASKWGDRAYG. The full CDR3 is CASKWGDRAYGYTF.